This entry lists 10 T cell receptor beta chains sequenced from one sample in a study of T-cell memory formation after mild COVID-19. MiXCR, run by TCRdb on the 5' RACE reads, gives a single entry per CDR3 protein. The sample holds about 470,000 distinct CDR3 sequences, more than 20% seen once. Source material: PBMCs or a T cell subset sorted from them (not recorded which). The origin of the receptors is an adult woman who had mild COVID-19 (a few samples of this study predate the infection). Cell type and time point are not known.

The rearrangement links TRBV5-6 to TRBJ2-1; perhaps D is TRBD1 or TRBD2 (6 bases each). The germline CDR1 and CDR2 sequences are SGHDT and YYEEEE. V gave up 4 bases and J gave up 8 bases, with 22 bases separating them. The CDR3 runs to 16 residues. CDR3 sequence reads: CASSDDWGRGRHEQFF. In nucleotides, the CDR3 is TGTGCCAGCAGCGACGATTGGGGTCGGGGGCGACATGAGCAGTTCTTC.

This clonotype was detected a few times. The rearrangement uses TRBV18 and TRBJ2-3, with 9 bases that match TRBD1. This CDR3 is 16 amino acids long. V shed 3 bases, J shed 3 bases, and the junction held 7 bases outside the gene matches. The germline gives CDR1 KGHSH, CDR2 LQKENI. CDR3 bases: TGTGCCAGCTCACCCCGCGACAGGGGGAATACAGATACGCAGTATTTT. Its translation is CASSPRDRGNTDTQYF.

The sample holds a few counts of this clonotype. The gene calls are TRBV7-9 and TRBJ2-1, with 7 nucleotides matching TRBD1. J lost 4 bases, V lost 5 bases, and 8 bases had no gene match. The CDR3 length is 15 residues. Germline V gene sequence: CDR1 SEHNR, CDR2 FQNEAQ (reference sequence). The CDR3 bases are TGTGCCAGCAGCCACAGGACAGGATCGTACAATGAGCAGTTCTTC. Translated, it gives CASSHRTGSYNEQFF.

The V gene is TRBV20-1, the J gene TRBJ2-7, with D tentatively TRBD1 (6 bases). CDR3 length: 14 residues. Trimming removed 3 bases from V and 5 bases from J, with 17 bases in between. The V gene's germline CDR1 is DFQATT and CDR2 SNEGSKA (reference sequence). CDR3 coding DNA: TGCAGTGCTAGTCGGTCAGGGGCGGTCAACGAGCAGTACTTC. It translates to CSASRSGAVNEQYF.

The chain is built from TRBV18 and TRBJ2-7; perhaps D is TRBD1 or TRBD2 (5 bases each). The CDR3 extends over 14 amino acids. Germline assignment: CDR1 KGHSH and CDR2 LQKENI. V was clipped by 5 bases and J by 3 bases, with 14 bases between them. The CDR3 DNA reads TGTGCCAGCTCAGGGACGTTAACGAACTACGAGCAGTACTTC. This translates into CASSGTLTNYEQYF.

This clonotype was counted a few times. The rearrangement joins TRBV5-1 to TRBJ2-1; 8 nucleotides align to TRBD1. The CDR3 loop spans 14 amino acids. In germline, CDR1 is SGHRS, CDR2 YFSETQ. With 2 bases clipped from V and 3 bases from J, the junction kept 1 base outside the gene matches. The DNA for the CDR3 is TGCGCCAGCAGCTTCGGGACAGGCTACAATGAGCAGTTCTTC. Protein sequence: CASSFGTGYNEQFF.

CDR3 nucleotide sequence: TGCAGTGCTAGAGTAGGTTCGATGAACACTGAAGCTTTCTTT. Protein sequence: CSARVGSMNTEAFF. This sequence joins TRBV20-1 and TRBJ1-1; D is ambiguous. Germline CDR1 is DFQATT and CDR2 is SNEGSKA (reference sequence). The ends were cut back, 1 base at V and 0 bases at J, with 9 bases in the middle. The CDR3 covers 14 residues.

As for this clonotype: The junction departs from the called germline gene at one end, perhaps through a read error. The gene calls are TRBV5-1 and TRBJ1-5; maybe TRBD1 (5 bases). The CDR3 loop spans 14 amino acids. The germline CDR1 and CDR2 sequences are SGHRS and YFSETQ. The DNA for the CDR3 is TGTGCCAGCAGCTTGGGGCAGGGAGGACAGCCCCAGCATTTT. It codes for CASSLGQGGQPQHF.

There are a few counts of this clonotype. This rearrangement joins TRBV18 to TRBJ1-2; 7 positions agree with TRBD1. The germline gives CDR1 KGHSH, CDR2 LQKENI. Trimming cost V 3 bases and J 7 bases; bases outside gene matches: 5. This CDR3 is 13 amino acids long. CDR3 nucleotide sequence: TGTGCCAGCTCACCCTCAACAGGGGTTGGCTACACCTTC. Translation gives CASSPSTGVGYTF. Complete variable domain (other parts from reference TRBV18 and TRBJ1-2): NAGVMQNPRHLVRRRGQEARLRCSPMKGHSHVYWYRQLPEEGLKFMVYLQKENIIDESGMPKERFSAEFPKEGPSILRIQQVVRGDSAAYFCASSPSTGVGYTFGSGTRLTVV.

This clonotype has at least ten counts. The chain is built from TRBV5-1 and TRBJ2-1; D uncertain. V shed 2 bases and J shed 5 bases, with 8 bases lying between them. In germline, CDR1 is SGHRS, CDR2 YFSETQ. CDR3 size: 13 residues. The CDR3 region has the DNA TGCGCCAGCAGCTTCGACTGGAACAATGAGCAGTTCTTC. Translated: CASSFDWNNEQFF.